One and the same sample provided the 3 T cell receptor beta chains below, sequenced in a study of T cell responses to AZD1222 COVID-19 vaccine. Libraries were prepared by immunoSEQ multiplex PCR; TCRdb keeps only in-frame clonotypes and omits some of them. The repertoire consists of about 170,000 clones, with around nine tenths occurring once and the leading ten covering about 1.6%. Material: peripheral blood, obtained on day 0 of AZD1222 vaccination. All receptors derive from an adult in good health.

The CDR3 is CAWSSGVINEQFF. CDR3 sequence (DNA): TGTGCCTGGAGTTCGGGAGTGATCAATGAGCAGTTCTTC. J is TRBJ2-1 and V is TRBV30; weak D call: TRBD2 (6 bases). Germline CDR1 and CDR2: GTSNPN and SVGIG (reference sequence). The V and J ends lost 2 bases and 6 bases respectively, with 11 bases between them. CDR3 length: 13 residues.

The CDR3 sequence is CASSNEGGTYNSPLHF. CDR3 nucleotides: TGTGCCAGTAGTAACGAAGGGGGGACCTATAATTCACCCCTCCACTTT. The chain joins TRBV19 to TRBJ1-6; a possible D gene is TRBD1 (6 bases). Germline lookup yields CDR1 LNHDA and CDR2 SQIVND (reference sequence). V lost 4 bases, J lost 2 bases, and 12 bases lay in between. CDR3 length: 16 residues.

This clone was picked up one time. The chain couples TRBV19 to TRBJ1-1; perhaps TRBD1 as D (5 bases). Trimming removed 1 base from V and 1 base from J, with 7 bases in between. The germline V gene has CDR1 LNHDA and CDR2 SQIVND (reference sequence). CDR3 size: 14 residues. The CDR3 sequence is CASSIGQGNTEAFF. DNA for the CDR3: TGTGCCAGTAGTATAGGTCAGGGGAACACTGAAGCTTTCTTT. The full variable domain, its missing parts supplied by reference TRBV19 and TRBJ1-1, is DGGITQSPKYLFRKEGQNVTLSCEQNLNHDAMYWYRQDPGQGLRLIYYSQIVNDFQKGDIAEGYSVSREKKESFPLTVTSAQKNPTAFYLCASSIGQGNTEAFFGQGTRLTVV.